One and the same sample provided the 18 T cell receptor beta chains below, sequenced in a study of tumor and adjacent non-tumor tissue in lung cancer. The template was RNA from unsorted bulk tissue. A modified ARM-PCR protocol with three rounds of nested PCR amplified TCRbeta. One entry per CDR3 protein, called by TCRdb with MiXCR from the multiplex PCR reads. The table lists approximately 120,000 distinct CDR3 sequences, more than 60% of them singletons, with 37% in the top ten. The material sequenced was lung tumor tissue. All receptors come from a woman aged 55-69 years with non-small cell lung cancer.

The sample holds one count of this clonotype. This may arise from a read error, as a much more abundant clone is one base away. This sequence joins TRBV6-1 and TRBJ1-1, with 7 positions matching TRBD1. Germline V gene lookup returns CDR1 MNHNS and CDR2 SASEGT. This CDR3 contains 15 residues. Trimming removed 3 bases from V and 6 bases from J; junction bases left unmatched: 10. The DNA of the CDR3 is TGTGCCAGCAGTGACCTCTTCGGGACAGCCGCTGAAGCTTTCTTT. Its protein product is CASSDLFGTAAEAFF.

With respect to this clonotype: Since a much larger clone is just one base distant, this may be a read error. This chain uses TRBV4-3 with TRBJ2-3; tentatively, D is TRBD2 (5 bases). The CDR3 spans 16 residues. The germline gives CDR1 LGHNA, CDR2 YSLEER. V lost 1 base to trimming and J lost 2 bases, with 13 bases between them. The CDR3 is CASSQGAGYVTDTQYF. The CDR3 nucleotides read TGCGCCAGCAGCCAAGGTGCGGGTTATGTCACAGATACGCAGTATTTT.

Notes on this clonotype: A clone one base away is much larger, so this may be a read error. The chain carries TRBV6-6 and TRBJ1-5, with D hard to call. This CDR3 has 16 residues. With 8 bases removed from V and 2 bases from J, the gap between germline ends came to 19 bases. CDR1 is MNHNY, CDR2 SVGAGI, per germline (reference sequence). CDR3 loop: CASAKERFVRNQPQHF. The CDR3, as DNA: TGTGCCAGCGCAAAAGAGAGATTTGTCCGCAATCAGCCCCAGCATTTT.

Turning to this clonotype: The DNA is omitted, as the CDR3 cannot be located on it reliably, and the CDR3 follows TCRdb's listing. The V call is TRBV30, the J call TRBJ2-1; the table's D call, TRBD1, has no DNA check behind it. Germline values: CDR1 GTSNPN, CDR2 SVGIG (reference sequence). Inclusive of both ends, the CDR3 amounts to 14 amino acids. CDR3 sequence reads: CAWGSGIGYNEHFF.

On this clonotype: A read error may explain this, as a much larger clone is one base away. V and J are TRBV11-2 and TRBJ1-6; D gene ambiguous. Trimming took off 2 bases at V and 7 bases at J, with 6 bases between the two ends. Per germline, CDR1 SGHAT and CDR2 FQNNGV. This CDR3 region has 13 residues. CDR3 amino acids: CASSLCGNSPLHF. CDR3 coding DNA: TGTGCCAGCAGCTTATGCGGGAATTCACCCCTCCACTTT.

The J gene is TRBJ2-5, the V gene TRBV12-3 or TRBV12-4; the D is unclear. The end of the DNA is better explained by TRBJ2-1, so the J call may be wrong. The length of the CDR3 is 13 residues. The CDR3, as DNA: TGTGCCAGCAGGCCAACCTACGTAGAGACCCAGTTCTTC. It codes for CASRPTYVETQFF.

This clonotype was seen at least ten times. The CDR3 sequence is CASSYRSTLASSGANVLTF. CDR3 in DNA: TGTGCCAGCAGTTACAGGAGCACGTTGGCTAGCTCTGGGGCCAACGTCCTGACTTTC. The V gene is TRBV6-5, the J gene TRBJ2-6; D uncertain. Germline lookup yields CDR1 MNHEY and CDR2 SVGAGI. The V gene lost 2 bases and the J gene lost 0 bases, with 17 bases spanning the gap. The CDR3 runs 19 residues.

Worth noting for this clonotype: The junction and the germline gene differ at one end; a read error may be behind it. The genes are TRBV12-3 or TRBV12-4 and TRBJ1-2; the D gene is possibly TRBD1 (6 bases). This CDR3 is 13 amino acids long. This CDR3 is CASSLRTDYGYAF. DNA for the CDR3: TGTGCCAGCAGTCTCCGGACAGACTATGGCTATGCCTTC.

Remarks on this clonotype: Germline and junction disagree at one end, which may indicate a read error. The J gene is TRBJ2-1, the V gene TRBV11-3; 7 bases line up with TRBD2. The germline gives CDR1 SGHNT, CDR2 YENEEA. This CDR3 is built from 17 residues. CDR3 region: CVSSLELTGGSYNEQLF. The CDR3 nucleotides are TGTGTCAGCAGCTTAGAGTTGACTGGCGGGAGCTACAATGAGCAGTTGTTC.

With regard to this clonotype: It is likely a read error, because the conserved phenylalanine at the end of the CDR3 is missing. It is unclear where the CDR3 begins or ends on the DNA, so no DNA is shown, and the CDR3 is as TCRdb lists it. The chain combines TRBV30 with TRBJ1-5; the table's D call TRBD1 went unverified against the DNA. Germline lookup yields CDR1 GTSNPN and CDR2 SVGIG (reference sequence). A total of 14 residues make up the CDR3, ends included. This CDR3 reads CAWSDGQGFQPLHL.

This clonotype was found many times. The chain has TRBV6-5 and TRBJ1-3; tentatively, D is TRBD1 (5 bases). This CDR3 has 14 residues. CDR1 and CDR2 (germline): MNHEY, SVGAGI. Trimming shortened V by 6 bases and J by 2 bases, and 11 bases separated the two germline ends. In DNA, the CDR3 is TGTGCCAGCAGCCTCTTGGGGGCTGGAAACACCATATATTTT. It codes for CASSLLGAGNTIYF.

On this clonotype itself: This may be a read error: a much more frequent sequence differs by one nucleotide. The V and J genes are TRBV6-1 and TRBJ2-4, with 10 bases that match TRBD2. Germline CDR1 and CDR2: MNHNS and SASEGT. J lost 8 bases, V lost 7 bases, and 11 bases had no gene match. This CDR3 comprises 15 residues. This chain's CDR3 is CASTLQLSGGHIQYF. CDR3 DNA: TGTGCCAGCACTCTCCAACTTAGCGGGGGGCACATTCAGTACTTC.

This chain uses TRBV29-1 with TRBJ2-3, with a possible D match to TRBD1 (7 bases). Germline V gene lookup returns CDR1 SQVTM and CDR2 ANQGSEA. Trimming removed 4 bases from V and 7 bases from J, with 12 bases in between. The CDR3 has 12 amino acids. The CDR3 loop reads CSVGQGGNTQYF. The CDR3 DNA is TGCAGCGTTGGGCAGGGGGGAAATACGCAGTATTTT.

The chain carries TRBV6-1 and TRBJ2-3; D unclear. V lost 5 bases, J lost 2 bases, and 11 bases lay in between. This CDR3 is 14 amino acids long. Germline CDR1 reads MNHNS; CDR2 reads SASEGT. CDR3 sequence (DNA): TGTGCCAGCAGTAATGGTGGACCCACAGATACGCAGTATTTT. It codes for CASSNGGPTDTQYF.

The chain employs TRBV12-3 or TRBV12-4 and TRBJ1-5; D is unresolved. This CDR3 has 13 residues. Trimming shortened V by 6 bases and J by 1 base, and 7 bases separated the two germline ends. CDR3 sequence: CASRPDSNQPQHF. The CDR3 nucleotides are TGTGCCAGCAGACCTGACAGCAATCAGCCCCAGCATTTT.

As for this clonotype: A read error may explain this, as a much larger clone is one base away. The chain combines TRBV4-3 with TRBJ2-1, with 7 bases lining up with TRBD2. The V and J ends lost 3 bases and 3 bases, in that order; junction bases with no gene match: 8. This CDR3 has 16 amino acids. CDR1 is LGHNA, CDR2 YSLEER, per germline. The chain's CDR3 is CASSHLTSSNYNEQFF. In DNA, the CDR3 is TGCGCCAGCAGCCATCTGACTAGCAGCAACTACAATGAGCAGTTCTTC.

This clonotype was recorded only once. The CDR3 end shows no conserved phenylalanine or tryptophan, and so a read error is likely. It is unclear where the CDR3 begins or ends on the DNA, so no DNA is shown, and the CDR3 is as TCRdb lists it. V and J are TRBV11-1 and TRBJ2-1; the tabulated D call, TRBD1, remains unverified against the DNA. The CDR3 contains 12 residues when both ends are counted. Germline V gene data show CDR1 as SGHAT and CDR2 as FQDESV (reference sequence). The chain's CDR3 is CTSSPRGDEHFL.

Comment on this clonotype: A much larger clonotype is one base distant, so this may be a read error. The chain carries TRBV12-3 or TRBV12-4 and TRBJ2-2; D remains unclear. This CDR3 contains 12 residues. The CDR3 reads CSSSLQTGELFF. The CDR3 region has the DNA TGTTCCAGCAGTCTTCAAACCGGGGAGCTGTTTTTT.